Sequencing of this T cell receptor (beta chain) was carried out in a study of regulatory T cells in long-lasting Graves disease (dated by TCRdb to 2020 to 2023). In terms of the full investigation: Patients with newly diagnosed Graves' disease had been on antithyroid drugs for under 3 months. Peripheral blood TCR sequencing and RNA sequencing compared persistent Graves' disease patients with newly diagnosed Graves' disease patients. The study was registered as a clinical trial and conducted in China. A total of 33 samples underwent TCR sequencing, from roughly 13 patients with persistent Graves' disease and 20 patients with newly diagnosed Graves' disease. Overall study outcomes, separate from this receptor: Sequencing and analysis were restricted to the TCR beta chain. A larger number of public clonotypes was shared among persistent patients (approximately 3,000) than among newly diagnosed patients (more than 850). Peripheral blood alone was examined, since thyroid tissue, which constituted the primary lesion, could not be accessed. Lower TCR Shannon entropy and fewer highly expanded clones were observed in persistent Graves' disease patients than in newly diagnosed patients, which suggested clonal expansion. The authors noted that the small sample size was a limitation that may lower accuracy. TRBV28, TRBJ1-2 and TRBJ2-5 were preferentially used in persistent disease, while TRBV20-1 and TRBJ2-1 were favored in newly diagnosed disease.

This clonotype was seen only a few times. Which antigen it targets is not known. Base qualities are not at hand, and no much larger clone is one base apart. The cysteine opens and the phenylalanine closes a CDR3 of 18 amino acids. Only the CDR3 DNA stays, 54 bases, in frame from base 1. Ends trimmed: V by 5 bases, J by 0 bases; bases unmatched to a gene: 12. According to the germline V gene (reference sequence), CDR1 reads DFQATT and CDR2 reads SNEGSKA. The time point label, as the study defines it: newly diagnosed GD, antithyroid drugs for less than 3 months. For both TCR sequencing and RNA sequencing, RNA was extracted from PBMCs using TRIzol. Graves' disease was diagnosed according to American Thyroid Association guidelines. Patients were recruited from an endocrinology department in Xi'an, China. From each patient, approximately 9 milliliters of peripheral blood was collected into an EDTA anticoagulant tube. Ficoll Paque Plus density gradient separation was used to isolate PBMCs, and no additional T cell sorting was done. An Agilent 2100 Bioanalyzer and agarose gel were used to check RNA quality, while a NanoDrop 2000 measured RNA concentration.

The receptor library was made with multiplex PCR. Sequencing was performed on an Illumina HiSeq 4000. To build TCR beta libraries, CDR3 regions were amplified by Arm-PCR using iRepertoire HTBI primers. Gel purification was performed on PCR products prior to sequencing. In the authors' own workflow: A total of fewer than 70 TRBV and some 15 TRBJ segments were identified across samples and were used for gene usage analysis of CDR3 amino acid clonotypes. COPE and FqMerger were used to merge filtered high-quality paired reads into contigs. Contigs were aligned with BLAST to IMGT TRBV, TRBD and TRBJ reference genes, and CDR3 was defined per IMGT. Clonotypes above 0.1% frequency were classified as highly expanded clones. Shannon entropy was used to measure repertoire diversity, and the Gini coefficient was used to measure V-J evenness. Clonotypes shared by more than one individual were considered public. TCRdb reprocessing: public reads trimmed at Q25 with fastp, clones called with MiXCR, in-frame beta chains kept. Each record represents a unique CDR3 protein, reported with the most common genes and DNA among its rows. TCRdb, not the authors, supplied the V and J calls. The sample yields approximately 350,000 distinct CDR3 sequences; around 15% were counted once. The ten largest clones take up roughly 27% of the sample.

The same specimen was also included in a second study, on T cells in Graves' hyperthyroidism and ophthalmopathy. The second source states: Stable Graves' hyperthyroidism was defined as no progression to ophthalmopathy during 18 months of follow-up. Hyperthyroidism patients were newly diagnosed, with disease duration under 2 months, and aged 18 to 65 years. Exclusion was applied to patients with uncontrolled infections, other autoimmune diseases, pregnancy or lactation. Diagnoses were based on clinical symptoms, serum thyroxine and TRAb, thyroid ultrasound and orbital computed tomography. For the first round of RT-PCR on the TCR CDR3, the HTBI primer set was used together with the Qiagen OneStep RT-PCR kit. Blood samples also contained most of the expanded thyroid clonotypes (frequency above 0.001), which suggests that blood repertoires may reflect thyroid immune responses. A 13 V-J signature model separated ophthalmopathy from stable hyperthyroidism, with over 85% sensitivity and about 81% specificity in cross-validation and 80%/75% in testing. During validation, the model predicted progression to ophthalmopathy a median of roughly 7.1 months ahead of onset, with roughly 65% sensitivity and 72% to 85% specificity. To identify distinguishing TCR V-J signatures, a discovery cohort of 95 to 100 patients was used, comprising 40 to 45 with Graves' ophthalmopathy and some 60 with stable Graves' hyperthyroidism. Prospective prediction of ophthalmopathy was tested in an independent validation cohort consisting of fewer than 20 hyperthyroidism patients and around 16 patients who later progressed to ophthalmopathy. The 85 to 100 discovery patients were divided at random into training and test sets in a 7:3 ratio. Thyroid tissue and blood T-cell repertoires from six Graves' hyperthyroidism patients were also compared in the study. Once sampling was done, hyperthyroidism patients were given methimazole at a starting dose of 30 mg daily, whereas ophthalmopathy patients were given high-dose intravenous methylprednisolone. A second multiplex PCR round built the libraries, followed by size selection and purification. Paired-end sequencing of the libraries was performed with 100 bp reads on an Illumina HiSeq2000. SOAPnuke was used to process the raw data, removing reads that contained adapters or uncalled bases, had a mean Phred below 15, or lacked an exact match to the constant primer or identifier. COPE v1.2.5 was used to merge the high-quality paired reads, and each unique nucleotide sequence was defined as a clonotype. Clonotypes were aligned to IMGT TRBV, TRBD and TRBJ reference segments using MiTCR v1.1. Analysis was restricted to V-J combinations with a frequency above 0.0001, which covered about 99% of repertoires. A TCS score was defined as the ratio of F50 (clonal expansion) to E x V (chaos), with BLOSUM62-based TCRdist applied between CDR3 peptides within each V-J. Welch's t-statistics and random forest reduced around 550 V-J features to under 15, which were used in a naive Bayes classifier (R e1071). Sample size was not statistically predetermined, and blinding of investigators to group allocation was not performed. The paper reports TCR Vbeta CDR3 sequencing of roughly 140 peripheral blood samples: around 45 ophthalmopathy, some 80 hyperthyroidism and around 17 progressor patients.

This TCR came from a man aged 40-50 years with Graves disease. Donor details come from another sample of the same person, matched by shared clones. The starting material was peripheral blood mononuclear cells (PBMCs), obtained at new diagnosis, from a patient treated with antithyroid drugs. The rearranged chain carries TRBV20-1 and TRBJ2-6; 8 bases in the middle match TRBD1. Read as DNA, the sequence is TGCAGTGCTTACTCGGACAGGGAGATTTCCTCTGGGGCCAACGTCCTGACTTTC. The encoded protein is CSAYSDREISSGANVLTF.